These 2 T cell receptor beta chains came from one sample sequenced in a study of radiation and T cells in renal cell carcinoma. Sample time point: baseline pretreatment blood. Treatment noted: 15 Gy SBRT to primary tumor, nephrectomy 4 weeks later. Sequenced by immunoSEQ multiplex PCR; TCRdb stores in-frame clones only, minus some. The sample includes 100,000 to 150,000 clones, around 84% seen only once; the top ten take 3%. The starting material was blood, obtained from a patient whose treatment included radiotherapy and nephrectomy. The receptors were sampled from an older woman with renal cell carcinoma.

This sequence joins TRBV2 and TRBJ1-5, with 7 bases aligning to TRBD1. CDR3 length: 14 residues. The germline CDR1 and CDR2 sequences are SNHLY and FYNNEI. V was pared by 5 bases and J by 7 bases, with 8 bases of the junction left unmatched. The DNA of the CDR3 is TGTGCCAGCAGTCACGGGACAGCACGACAGCCCCAGCATTTT. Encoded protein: CASSHGTARQPQHF.

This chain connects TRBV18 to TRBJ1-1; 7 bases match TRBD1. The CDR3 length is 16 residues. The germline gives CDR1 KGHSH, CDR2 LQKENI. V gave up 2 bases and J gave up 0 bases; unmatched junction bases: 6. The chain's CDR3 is CASSPAQGQLNTEAFF. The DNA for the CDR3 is TGTGCCAGCTCACCAGCGCAGGGACAGCTGAACACTGAAGCTTTCTTT. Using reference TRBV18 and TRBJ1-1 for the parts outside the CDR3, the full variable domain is NAGVMQNPRHLVRRRGQEARLRCSPMKGHSHVYWYRQLPEEGLKFMVYLQKENIIDESGMPKERFSAEFPKEGPSILRIQQVVRGDSAAYFCASSPAQGQLNTEAFFGQGTRLTVV.